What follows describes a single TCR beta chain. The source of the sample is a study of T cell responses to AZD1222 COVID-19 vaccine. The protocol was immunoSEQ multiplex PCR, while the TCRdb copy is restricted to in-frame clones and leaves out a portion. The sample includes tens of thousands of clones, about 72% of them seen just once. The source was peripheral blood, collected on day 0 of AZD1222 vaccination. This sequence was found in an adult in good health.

The CDR3 loop reads CSVQGDLNTEAFF. The CDR3 DNA sequence: TGCAGCGTTCAAGGGGACCTGAACACTGAAGCTTTCTTT. The J gene is TRBJ1-1, the V gene TRBV29-1, with D possibly being TRBD1 (5 bases). The CDR3 spans 13 residues. Trimming left V 5 bases short and J 0 bases short, with 10 bases between. The germline gives CDR1 SQVTM, CDR2 ANQGSEA.